This T cell receptor beta chain stems from a study of early T cells in non-severe SARS-CoV-2 infection. Whole-study context: RNA in bulk from unsorted whole blood was sequenced, and chains were unpaired.

Individual cDNA molecules received unique molecular identifiers. TCRdb recomputed calls from the 5' RACE reads with MiXCR, one row per CDR3 protein. This table has roughly 70,000 distinct CDR3 sequences, 20% appearing once. Germline V gene data show CDR1 as SGHRS and CDR2 as YFSETQ. The CDR3 has 14 amino acids. V was pared by 4 bases and J by 3 bases, with 6 bases of the junction left unmatched. Broader study findings: A preference for anti-spike CD8 responses marked VDJdb matching, which missed private and CD4 specificities.

About this clonotype itself: The antigen is undetermined.

Sequences were derived from whole blood, sampled at baseline. The receptor was isolated from an adult who was a healthcare worker with PCR-confirmed SARS-CoV-2 infection or an uninfected control (not recorded which). The chain recombines TRBV5-1 with TRBJ2-7, with 8 bases identical to TRBD1. CDR3 DNA: TGCGCCAGCAGCCCGTCACAGGGGGGCTACGAGCAGTACTTC. Its protein product is CASSPSQGGYEQYF.